Listed here is a single TCR beta chain. Its antigen is still unknown. CDR1 and CDR2 (germline): SGDLS, YYNGEE. The CDR3 sequence is 14 residues long. Trimming shortened V by 3 bases and J by 2 bases, and 12 bases separated the two germline ends. The data are from a study of T cells after yellow fever vaccination. About the research overall: Any fraction with a low cell number was prepared using SMART-Seq v4 Ultra Low Input.

Study-wide results and caveats: The appearance of a small share of clonotypes in both CD4 and CD8 compartments was observed. Reappearance after the booster was seen for most primary-vaccination clones, at 95% to 96% CD4 and 85% to 90% CD8.

5'RACE template switching added a universal primer site and UMIs to TCR cDNA. TCRdb reanalysed the 5' RACE reads using MiXCR and keeps one entry per CDR3 protein. Among around 350,000 distinct CDR3 sequences listed, around a tenth were seen once. Specimen: PBMCs, collected on the day of the first yellow fever vaccination. The TCR sequence derives from a man between 18 and 29 years old who received the YFV17D yellow fever vaccine. The V call is TRBV9, the J call TRBJ2-7; a weak D match, TRBD2 (6 bases). This CDR3 is CASSDGGNTYEQYF. The CDR3 nucleotides are TGTGCCAGCAGCGATGGAGGGAACACCTACGAGCAGTACTTC.